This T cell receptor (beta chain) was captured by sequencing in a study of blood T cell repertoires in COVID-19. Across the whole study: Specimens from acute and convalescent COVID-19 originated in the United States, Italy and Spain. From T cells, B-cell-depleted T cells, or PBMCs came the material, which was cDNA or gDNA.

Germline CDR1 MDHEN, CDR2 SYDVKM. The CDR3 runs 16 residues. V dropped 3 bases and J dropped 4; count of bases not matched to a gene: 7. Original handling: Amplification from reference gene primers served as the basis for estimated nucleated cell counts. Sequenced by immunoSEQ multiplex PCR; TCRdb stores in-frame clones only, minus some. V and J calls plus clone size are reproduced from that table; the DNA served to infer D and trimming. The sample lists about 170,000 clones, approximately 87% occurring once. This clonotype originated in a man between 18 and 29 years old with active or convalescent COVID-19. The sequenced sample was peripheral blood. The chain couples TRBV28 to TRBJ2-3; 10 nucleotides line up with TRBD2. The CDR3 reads CASSLEQRGGPDTQYF. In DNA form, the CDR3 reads TGTGCCAGCAGTTTGGAACAGCGGGGGGGCCCAGATACGCAGTATTTT.